This record looks at one T cell receptor beta chain sequence and its context. Its antigen remains unknown. The data are from a study of graft-versus-host responses after intestinal transplantation. Study summary: The transplants performed in recipients were multivisceral, liver-intestinal, or isolated intestinal. Every recipient had anti-thymocyte globulin induction and approximately three years of tacrolimus plus steroids. Study results and limitations: GvH clones detected in recipient marrow included some appearing first in ileum or blood.

The table came from immunoSEQ multiplex PCR; TCRdb's copy has only in-frame clones and leaves some out. The repertoire holds 74,000 or so clones, with 92% as singletons. CDR1 LNHDA and CDR2 SQIVND come from the germline V gene (reference sequence). Trimming removed 3 bases at V and 3 bases at J, with 4 bases between. The CDR3 contains 12 residues. The sequence came from a human patient who received an intestinal transplant, so some T cells may come from the graft donor. The chain employs TRBV19 and TRBJ2-3; D gene uncertain. Sample: PBMCs, taken 98 days after intestinal transplantation. The CDR3: CASSMGTDTQYF. The DNA for the CDR3 is TGTGCCAGTAGTATGGGGACAGATACGCAGTATTTT.